The entry below describes one TCR beta chain. The data derive from a study of blood T cell repertoires in COVID-19. The protocol was immunoSEQ multiplex PCR, while the TCRdb copy is restricted to in-frame clones and leaves out a portion. The profile shows about 300,000 clones, over 75% of them singletons. This CDR3 comprises 12 residues. With 3 bases removed from V and 7 bases from J, the gap between germline ends came to 9 bases. CDR1 is KGHSH and CDR2 is LQKENI in the germline V gene. This clonotype was obtained from a man aged 25-40 years who had recovered from COVID-19. The specimen was PBMCs or T cells enriched from blood (not recorded which). The chain couples TRBV18 to TRBJ1-2, with D possibly matching TRBD1 (5 bases). CDR3 protein: CASSPGARGYTF. For the CDR3, the DNA is TGTGCCAGCTCACCTGGGGCTCGTGGCTACACCTTC. The full variable domain, its missing parts supplied by reference TRBV18 and TRBJ1-2, is NAGVMQNPRHLVRRRGQEARLRCSPMKGHSHVYWYRQLPEEGLKFMVYLQKENIIDESGMPKERFSAEFPKEGPSILRIQQVVRGDSAAYFCASSPGARGYTFGSGTRLTVV.